The source of this T cell receptor beta chain is a study of T cell repertoires in cytomegalovirus infection. Trimming took 5 bases from V and 4 from J, leaving 8 bases between them. Germline V lookup: CDR1 LNHDA, CDR2 SQIVND (reference sequence). There are 12 residues in the CDR3. Only a few counts were recorded for this clonotype. MiXCR, run by TCRdb on the reads, gives a single entry per CDR3 protein. The sample has about 400,000 distinct CDR3 sequences, roughly 20% seen once. Sequencing was carried out using PBMCs. J is TRBJ1-2 and V is TRBV19; D not certain. The sequence was collected from a human donor in good health (CMV status not recorded). Some clones in this sample may be carry-over from other donors' samples. The CDR3 loop reads CASSRRGYGYTF. CDR3 coding DNA: TGTGCCAGTAGTCGGCGGGGCTATGGCTACACCTTC.